This TCR beta chain stems from a study of T cells in narcolepsy. Study context: Healthy controls were enrolled alongside patients with narcolepsy type 1 or type 2.

V was clipped by 2 bases and J by 7 bases; unmatched bases: 13. Germline lookup yields CDR1 SEHNR and CDR2 FQNEAQ (reference sequence). The CDR3 is made up of 16 amino acids. Findings of the study overall: Some memory CD4+ repertoires had no autoreactive clone sequences. Autoreactive clonotypes reportedly recurred in blood of same and different patients, not controls. Same-patient CSF and blood CD4+ T cell clonotypes included HCRT-specific and TRIB2-specific autoreactive ones.

TCRdb keeps only in-frame clones here, not all; method: immunoSEQ multiplex PCR. The data hold about 25,000 clones, with 84% observed a single time. Turning to this clone: Antigen: not known.

The origin of this receptor is a human donor with narcolepsy. Sequencing was performed on CD45RA- memory CD4+ T cells from PBMCs. The chain employs TRBV7-9 and TRBJ2-5; 7 nucleotides line up with TRBD2. CDR3 loop: CASSLTASGARGTQYF. CDR3 in DNA: TGTGCCAGCAGCTTAACGGCTAGCGGAGCACGGGGGACCCAGTACTTC.